The 23 T cell receptor beta chains presented below share a single source sample, sequenced in a study of blood T cells in healthy people across ages. Next came a second PCR, run for about 7 to 12 cycles, which used a sample-barcoded 5' primer along with a J-beta primer mix. TCRdb re-derived calls from the 5' RACE reads in MiXCR, one entry per CDR3 protein. The sample lists 1.4 million or so distinct CDR3 sequences; roughly 43% were seen once. Sequences were obtained from blood. The source is a woman aged 18 to 35 in good health.

The CDR3 nucleotides read TGCGCCAGCAGACGAAACCTAGCGGCATCCACAGATACGCAGTATTTT. The encoded protein is CASRRNLAASTDTQYF. The V call is TRBV4-1, the J call TRBJ2-3; 7 bases fit TRBD2. Trimming removed 6 bases from V and 2 bases from J; junction bases left unmatched: 11. CDR3 length equals 16 residues. Germline-derived CDR1 and CDR2 are MGHRA and YSYEKL.

With respect to this clonotype: A much larger clonotype is one base distant, so this may be a read error. The J gene is TRBJ2-1, the V gene TRBV20-1; D gene ambiguous. Per the germline V gene, CDR1 is DFQATT and CDR2 is SNEGSKA (reference sequence). This CDR3 has 16 amino acids. The CDR3 bases are TGCAGTGCTAGAGGGCAGCAAGCCTTCTCCTGCAATGAGCAGTTCTTC. Translating it yields CSARGQQAFSCNEQFF.

V gene TRBV20-1 combines with J gene TRBJ2-7; tentatively, D is TRBD1 or TRBD2 (5 bases each). From germline, CDR1 is DFQATT and CDR2 SNEGSKA (reference sequence). CDR3 length: 11 residues. Trimming removed 6 bases from V and 3 bases from J, with 9 bases in between. The CDR3 loop is CSAWDGYEQYF. The CDR3 DNA follows: TGCAGTGCATGGGACGGCTACGAGCAGTACTTC.

The rearrangement uses TRBV4-1 and TRBJ1-6; D gene uncertain. Trimming removed 0 bases from V and 11 bases from J, with 17 bases in between. Germline loops: CDR1 MGHRA, CDR2 YSYEKL. This CDR3 comprises 16 residues. The DNA of the CDR3 is TGCGCCAGCAGCCAAGACCTGACCAGCGGGCTAACACCCCTCCACTTT. Its protein is CASSQDLTSGLTPLHF.

The J gene is TRBJ2-5, the V gene TRBV7-2; TRBD2 matches 14 bases. The DNA matches TRBJ2-7 better at its end, which makes the J call doubtful. CDR1 and CDR2 (germline): SGHTA, FQGNSA. The CDR3 length is 16 residues. The CDR3 DNA sequence: TGTGCCAGCAGTAGGAGACTAGCGGGAGGGCAGTTCGAGCAGTACTTC. It yields the protein CASSRRLAGGQFEQYF.

The chain uses TRBV7-9 and TRBJ2-5, with TRBD1 matching 10 bases. The better agreement between TRBJ2-7 and the DNA end casts doubt on the J call. The length of the CDR3 is 14 residues. The germline CDR1 and CDR2 sequences are SEHNR and FQNEAQ (reference sequence). The CDR3 loop reads CASSKDRGYYEQYF. CDR3 bases: TGTGCCAGCAGCAAGGACAGGGGGTACTACGAGCAGTACTTC.

The J gene is TRBJ2-7, the V gene TRBV9, with TRBD2 matching over 12 bases. The CDR3 spans 14 residues. With 4 bases clipped from V and 6 bases from J, the junction kept 5 bases outside the gene matches. The germline gives CDR1 SGDLS, CDR2 YYNGEE. The CDR3 spells CASSPGLAGLEQYF. The CDR3 nucleotides read TGTGCCAGCAGCCCAGGACTAGCGGGACTCGAGCAGTACTTC.

This clonotype was detected only a few times. The chain links TRBV29-1 to TRBJ2-3; D uncertain. CDR3 length: 10 amino acids. From germline, CDR1 is SQVTM and CDR2 ANQGSEA. The V end was cut by 5 bases, the J end by 5 bases, with 5 bases between. As DNA, the CDR3 is TGCAGCGTTAAGCTAGATACGCAGTATTTT. Amino acids: CSVKLDTQYF.

This clonotype was seen at least ten times. One end of the junction is discordant with germline, which a read error may explain. V gene TRBV7-2 combines with J gene TRBJ2-7, with 11 bases fitting TRBD2. Looked up from germline, CDR1 is SGHTA and CDR2 is FQGNSA. The CDR3 spans 14 residues. The CDR3 bases are TGTGCCAGCAGTTTAGCGGGAGGGCCCTACGAGCAGTACTTC. It encodes CASSLAGGPYEQYF.

This chain connects TRBV5-5 to TRBJ2-3; D uncertain. Trimming took 4 bases from V and 5 from J, leaving 11 bases between them. CDR3 length equals 13 residues. Germline V gene sequence: CDR1 SGHKS, CDR2 YYEKEE (reference sequence). CDR3 in DNA: TGTGCCAGCAGCCGGATGGGGATAGATACGCAGTATTTT. Protein: CASSRMGIDTQYF.

Comments on this clonotype: The junction and the germline gene differ at one end; a read error may be behind it. This rearrangement joins TRBV29-1 to TRBJ1-1, with D possibly being TRBD1 (5 bases). Germline V gives CDR1 SQVTM, CDR2 ANQGSEA. The CDR3 is 15 residues long. CDR3 amino acids: CSVGVSAGRNAEAFF. For the CDR3, the DNA is TGCAGCGTTGGAGTCTCGGCGGGACGGAACGCTGAAGCTTTCTTT. The entire variable domain, with the rest obtained from reference TRBV29-1 and TRBJ1-1, is as follows: SAVISQKPSRDICQRGTSLTIQCQVDSQVTMMFWYRQQPGQSLTLIATANQGSEATYESGFVIDKFPISRPNLTFSTLTVSNMSPEDSSIYLCSVGVSAGRNAEAFFGQGTRLTVV.

This clonotype was recorded a few times. This CDR3 reads CSATRSAASQETQYF. The CDR3 DNA reads as TGCAGTGCAACGAGATCAGCGGCCAGCCAAGAGACCCAGTACTTC. The chain is built from TRBV20-1 and TRBJ2-5; a possible D gene is TRBD2 (5 bases). Germline V gives CDR1 DFQATT, CDR2 SNEGSKA (reference sequence). There are 15 residues in the CDR3. Trimming cost V 6 bases and J 1 base, with 18 bases left between them.

This clonotype appeared many times. V usage is TRBV25-1 and J usage is TRBJ1-4; D possibly corresponds to TRBD1 (5 bases). CDR1 and CDR2 from the germline V gene are MGHDK and SYGVNS. The V end was cut by 0 bases, the J end by 5 bases, with 13 bases between. This CDR3 comprises 16 residues. The DNA of the CDR3 is TGTGCCAGCAGTGAATACTCAAGGGGAGGAAATGAAAAACTGTTTTTT. It encodes CASSEYSRGGNEKLFF. The variable domain in full, completed from reference TRBV25-1 and TRBJ1-4, reads EADIYQTPRYLVIGTGKKITLECSQTMGHDKMYWYQQDPGMELHLIHYSYGVNSTEKGDLSSESTVSRIRTEHFPLTLESARPSHTSQYLCASSEYSRGGNEKLFFGSGTQLSVL.

There are a few counts of this clonotype. The chain recombines TRBV6-2 or TRBV6-3 with TRBJ2-5; TRBD2 agrees at 8 bases. CDR1 MNHEY and CDR2 SVGEGT come from the germline V gene. V trimming: 6 bases; J trimming: 6 bases; junction bases outside the gene matches: 9. The length of the CDR3 is 14 residues. CDR3 sequence reads: CASSFRTSMQTQYF. The CDR3 DNA is TGTGCCAGCAGCTTCCGGACTAGCATGCAGACCCAGTACTTC.

The chain links TRBV2 to TRBJ2-7; D remains unclear. The length of the CDR3 is 15 residues. Per germline, CDR1 SNHLY and CDR2 FYNNEI. Trimming removed 3 bases at V and 5 bases at J, with 17 bases between. The DNA for the CDR3 is TGTGCCAGCAGTGACCCCGGTGGCTATGGTAACGAGCAGTACTTC. This codes for CASSDPGGYGNEQYF.

This rearrangement joins TRBV12-3 or TRBV12-4 to TRBJ2-7; no reliable D call. V was pared by 2 bases and J by 5 bases, with 13 bases between. This CDR3 is 14 amino acids long. CDR3 sequence (DNA): TGTGCCAGCAGTTTAAATCGTAGGGTCGACGAGCAGTACTTC. It specifies CASSLNRRVDEQYF.

J is TRBJ2-7 and V is TRBV10-3; tentatively, D is TRBD1 or TRBD2 (5 bases each). V lost 11 bases to trimming and J lost 6 bases, with 17 bases between them. The CDR3 covers 12 residues. CDR1 and CDR2 from the germline V gene are ENHRY and SYGVKD. The CDR3 nucleotides are TGTGCCCCCGGGACGAATGGTTGCGAGCAGTACTTC. It yields the protein CAPGTNGCEQYF.

The genes are TRBV20-1 and TRBJ1-3; D gene uncertain. V shed 5 bases and J shed 2 bases, with 22 bases lying between them. This CDR3 comprises 17 residues. In germline, CDR1 is DFQATT, CDR2 SNEGSKA (reference sequence). CDR3 sequence reads: CSASTGIPGEAGNTIYF. In DNA, the CDR3 is TGCAGTGCTTCCACCGGGATCCCGGGAGAGGCTGGAAACACCATATATTTT.

Here the CDR3 reads CSGGGQGDNEQYF. CDR3 coding DNA: TGCAGCGGGGGGGGACAGGGGGATAATGAGCAGTACTTC. The chain joins TRBV20-1 to TRBJ2-5; the match to TRBD1 covers 11 bases. The germline gives CDR1 DFQATT, CDR2 SNEGSKA (reference sequence). This CDR3 is 13 amino acids long.

In this sample, this clonotype turned up a few times. V is TRBV5-1 and J is TRBJ2-7; 12 nucleotides align to TRBD2. Germline V lookup: CDR1 SGHRS, CDR2 YFSETQ. This CDR3 has 16 residues. Trimming cost V 0 bases and J 3 bases; bases outside gene matches: 4. The CDR3 protein is CASSLERTSGNYEQYF. In DNA form, the CDR3 reads TGCGCCAGCAGCTTGGAGCGGACTAGCGGGAACTACGAGCAGTACTTC.

This clonotype was counted once. The J gene is TRBJ1-5, the V gene TRBV30; TRBD1 might be the D (5 bases). CDR1 GTSNPN and CDR2 SVGIG come from the germline V gene (reference sequence). V was pared by 2 bases and J by 1 base, with 9 bases between. The CDR3 has 14 amino acids. The CDR3 loop is CAWSLGQSNQPQHF. The CDR3 nucleotides are TGTGCCTGGAGTCTGGGGCAGAGCAATCAGCCCCAGCATTTT. The full variable domain, completed using reference TRBV30 and TRBJ1-5, is SQTIHQWPATLVQPVGSPLSLECTVEGTSNPNLYWYRQAAGRGLQLLFYSVGIGQISSEVPQNLSASRPQDRQFILSSKKLLLSDSGFYLCAWSLGQSNQPQHFGDGTRLSIL.

The chain joins TRBV18 to TRBJ2-3; no firm D call. Per the germline V gene, CDR1 is KGHSH and CDR2 is LQKENI. This CDR3 region has 14 residues. Trimming took 3 bases from V and 2 from J, leaving 9 bases between them. The DNA for the CDR3 is TGTGCCAGCTCACCGACGGCAACCACAGATACGCAGTATTTT. It yields the protein CASSPTATTDTQYF.

Written as DNA, the CDR3 is TGTGCCAGCAGTTTATGGACAGGGAGGTACAATGAGCAGTACTTC. The encoded protein is CASSLWTGRYNEQYF. The J gene is TRBJ2-1, the V gene TRBV27, with TRBD1 matching 8 bases. The end of the DNA aligns better with TRBJ2-7, so the J call may be wrong. The CDR3 sequence is 15 residues long. Germline-derived CDR1 and CDR2 are MNHEY and SMNVEV (reference sequence).